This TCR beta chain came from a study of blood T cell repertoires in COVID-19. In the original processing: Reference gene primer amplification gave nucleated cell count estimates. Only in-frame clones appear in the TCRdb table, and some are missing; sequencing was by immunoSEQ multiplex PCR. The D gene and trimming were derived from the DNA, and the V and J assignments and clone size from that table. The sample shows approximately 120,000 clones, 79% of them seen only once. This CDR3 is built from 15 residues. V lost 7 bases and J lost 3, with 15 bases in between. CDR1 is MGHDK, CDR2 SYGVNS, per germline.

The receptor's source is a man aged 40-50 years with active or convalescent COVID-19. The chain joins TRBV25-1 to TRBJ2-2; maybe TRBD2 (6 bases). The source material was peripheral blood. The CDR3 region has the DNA TGTGCCAGCAACTCTCGGGCGGGGCACACCGGGGAGCTGTTTTTT. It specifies CASNSRAGHTGELFF.